The T cell receptor beta chain described here comes from a study of long-term antiretroviral therapy in people with HIV. Concerning this clone itself: Mismatch with germline at one junction end may stem from a read error.

The run of the v3.0 immunoSEQ assay was at survey level. This table comes from immunoSEQ multiplex PCR, and its TCRdb copy is limited to in-frame clones, with some not included. The sample comprises about 20,000 clones, about 74% of which are singletons, and 8.5% to 9.5% rests with the top ten. Germline V gene lookup returns CDR1 SEHNR and CDR2 FQNEAQ (reference sequence). The CDR3 totals 14 residues. All participants with HIV were treated in the United States. The sequence was collected from a man younger than 30 with HIV. The chain uses TRBV7-9 and TRBJ1-1, with D possibly TRBD1 on 5 matching bases. The sequencing here drew on unsorted PBMCs, taken 0.5 years before starting antiretroviral therapy. CDR3 amino acids: CASTLFDSNTEAFF. CDR3 bases: TGTGCCAGCACCTTATTTGACAGTAACACTGAAGCTTTCTTT.